What follows describes a single T cell receptor (beta chain). The table came from immunoSEQ multiplex PCR; TCRdb's copy has only in-frame clones and leaves some out. This table has 150,000 to 200,000 clones, roughly 88% appearing once. This sample is drawn from a study of blood T cell repertoires in COVID-19. About the study: Acute-phase and convalescent COVID-19 samples originated in the United States, Italy and Spain.

The CDR3 covers 12 residues. V lost 1 base and J 5 bases, leaving 6 bases between the germline ends. Germline V gene sequence: CDR1 SEHNR, CDR2 FQNEAQ (reference sequence). The receptor was derived from a woman in her twenties or thirties with acute or convalescent COVID-19. The rearrangement uses TRBV7-9 and TRBJ2-7, with D uncertain. Sequences were obtained from peripheral blood. The CDR3 loop reads CASSLGGHEQYF. The CDR3, as DNA: TGTGCCAGCAGCTTAGGCGGCCACGAGCAGTACTTC.